A single sample gave rise to the 10 T cell receptor beta chains below, sequenced in a study of blood T cell repertoires in COVID-19 (dated by TCRdb to about 2020). Libraries were constructed by the immunoSEQ multiplex PCR assay. This is the immuneACCESS table as TCRdb keeps it, with only in-frame sequences that have V and J called. A part of the clones is gone; compared with another copy, unresolved V genes explain less than half, and the rest is unexplained. The sample table lists about 190,000 clones, around nine tenths of them with a count of one. Around 6.6% of the sample lies in the top ten. The specimen was peripheral blood. These receptors were taken from a woman aged 40-49 years who had recovered from COVID-19.

This chain links TRBV6-5 with TRBJ1-6; perhaps TRBD1 as D (6 bases). Germline lookup yields CDR1 MNHEY and CDR2 SVGAGI. V was shortened by 0 bases and J by 10 bases, with 10 bases between the two germline ends. The CDR3 covers 14 residues. CDR3 sequence (DNA): TGTGCCAGCAGTTACTCGAGGGGGGGCTCACCCCTCCACTTT. Its translation: CASSYSRGGSPLHF.

This clone was counted a single time. This chain joins TRBV6-4 and TRBJ1-1; 7 bases fit TRBD1. The CDR3 loop spans 13 amino acids. V lost 3 bases, J lost 11 bases, and 9 bases stayed unmatched. Looked up from germline, CDR1 is MRHNA and CDR2 is SNTAGT. The CDR3 region is CASSDDGQAGAFF. In DNA, the CDR3 is TGTGCCAGCAGTGATGACGGACAGGCGGGGGCTTTCTTT.

This clone was found a few times. This sequence joins TRBV6-2 or TRBV6-3 and TRBJ1-1; maybe TRBD1 (5 bases). The germline V gene has CDR1 MNHEY and CDR2 SVGEGT. The CDR3 is 13 residues long. The V and J ends lost 5 bases and 1 base respectively, with 8 bases between them. CDR3 DNA: TGTGCCAGCAGTCGAACAGGGAACACTGAAGCTTTCTTT. Its translation: CASSRTGNTEAFF.

The chain recombines TRBV4-3 with TRBJ1-5; possibly TRBD1 for D (6 bases). Trimming took 1 base from V and 5 from J, leaving 15 bases between them. This CDR3 spans 16 amino acids. Germline-derived CDR1 and CDR2 are LGHNA and YSLEER. In DNA form, the CDR3 reads TGCGCCAGCAGCCAAGGTGGAGGACAGCCCGATCAGCCCCAGCATTTT. It encodes CASSQGGGQPDQPQHF.

This chain links TRBV29-1 with TRBJ2-1, with TRBD2 matching over 10 bases. This CDR3 spans 12 amino acids. Germline CDR1 and CDR2: SQVTM and ANQGSEA. The V gene end was trimmed by 6 bases and the J gene end by 10 bases; junction bases not matched to a gene: 6. CDR3 protein: CSVKAGGGEQFF. The CDR3 DNA sequence: TGCAGCGTCAAAGCGGGAGGGGGGGAGCAGTTCTTC.

This rearrangement joins TRBV2 to TRBJ2-3, with 9 bases matching TRBD1. With V trimmed by 0 bases and J by 14 bases, 6 bases remained unmatched. The CDR3 runs 13 residues. From germline, CDR1 is SNHLY and CDR2 FYNNEI. The CDR3 loop is CASSEAPGQGPYF. CDR3 nucleotides: TGTGCCAGCAGTGAAGCGCCGGGACAGGGTCCGTATTTT.

The chain combines TRBV28 with TRBJ2-2, with no clear D. The V gene lost 8 bases and the J gene lost 4 bases, with 5 bases spanning the gap. CDR3 length equals 11 residues. Germline values: CDR1 MDHEN, CDR2 SYDVKM. CDR3 residues: CASLGTGELFF. The DNA for the CDR3 is TGTGCCAGCCTCGGCACCGGGGAGCTGTTTTTT.

The chain links TRBV19 to TRBJ2-2; a weak D match, TRBD1 (6 bases). Trimming cost V 10 bases and J 4 bases, with 13 bases left between them. This CDR3 spans 13 amino acids. The germline V gene has CDR1 LNHDA and CDR2 SQIVND (reference sequence). CDR3 DNA sequence: TGTGCCACCCACGCAGGGGCCACCGGGGAGCTGTTTTTT. Protein: CATHAGATGELFF.

The CDR3 region has the DNA TGTGCCAGCAGTGAACGAGCGGGGGGCACTGAAGCTTTCTTT. The encoded protein is CASSERAGGTEAFF. The chain combines TRBV2 with TRBJ1-1, with TRBD1 as a possible D gene (5 bases). The CDR3 extends over 14 amino acids. Germline loops: CDR1 SNHLY, CDR2 FYNNEI. Trimming shortened V by 2 bases and J by 4 bases, and 11 bases separated the two germline ends.

Only a few counts were recorded for this clone. This sequence joins TRBV7-9 and TRBJ2-2; no reliable D call. Trimming cost V 2 bases and J 9 bases, with 10 bases left between them. Germline V gene lookup returns CDR1 SEHNR and CDR2 FQNEAQ (reference sequence). The CDR3 has 13 residues. In nucleotides, the CDR3 is TGTGCCAGCAGCTTAACAGAGTCCAGGGAGCTGTTTTTT. Protein: CASSLTESRELFF.